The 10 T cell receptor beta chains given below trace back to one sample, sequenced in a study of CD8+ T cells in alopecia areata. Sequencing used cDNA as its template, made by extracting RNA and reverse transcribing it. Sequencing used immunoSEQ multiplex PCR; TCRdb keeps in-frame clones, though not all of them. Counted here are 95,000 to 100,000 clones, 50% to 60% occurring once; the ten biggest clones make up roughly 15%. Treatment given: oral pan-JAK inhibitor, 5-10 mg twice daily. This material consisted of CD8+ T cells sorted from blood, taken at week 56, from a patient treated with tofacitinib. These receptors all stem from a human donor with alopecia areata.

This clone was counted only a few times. The CDR3, as DNA: TGTGCCAGCAGGGACACCATGAACACTGAAGCTTTCTTT. It codes for CASRDTMNTEAFF. This chain joins TRBV2 and TRBJ1-1, with D perhaps TRBD1 (5 bases). Per germline, CDR1 SNHLY and CDR2 FYNNEI. The CDR3 loop spans 13 amino acids. V gave up 6 bases and J gave up 0 bases, with 8 bases separating them.

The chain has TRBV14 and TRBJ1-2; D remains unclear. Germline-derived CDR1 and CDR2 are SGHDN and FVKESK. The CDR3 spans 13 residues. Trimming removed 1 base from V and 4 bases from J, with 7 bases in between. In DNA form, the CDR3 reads TGTGCCAGCAGCCAAGCAAAAGGCTATGGCTACACCTTC. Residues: CASSQAKGYGYTF.

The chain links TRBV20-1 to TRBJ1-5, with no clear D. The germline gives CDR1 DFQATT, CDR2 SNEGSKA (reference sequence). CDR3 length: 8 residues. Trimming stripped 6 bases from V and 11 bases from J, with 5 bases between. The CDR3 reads CSARAQHF. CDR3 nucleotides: TGCAGTGCCCGTGCCCAGCATTTT.

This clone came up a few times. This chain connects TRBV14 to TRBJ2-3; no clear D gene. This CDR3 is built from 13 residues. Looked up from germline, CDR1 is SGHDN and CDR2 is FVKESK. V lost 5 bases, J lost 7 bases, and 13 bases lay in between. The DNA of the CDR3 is TGTGCCAGCAGCGTCGTATCGACGAATACGCAGTATTTT. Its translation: CASSVVSTNTQYF.

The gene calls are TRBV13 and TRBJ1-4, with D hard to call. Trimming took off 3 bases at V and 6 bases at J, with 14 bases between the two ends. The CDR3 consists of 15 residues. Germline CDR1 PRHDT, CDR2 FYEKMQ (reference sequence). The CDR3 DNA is TGTGCCAGCAGCTTCGCTCACCGAACCGATGAAAAACTGTTTTTT. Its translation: CASSFAHRTDEKLFF.

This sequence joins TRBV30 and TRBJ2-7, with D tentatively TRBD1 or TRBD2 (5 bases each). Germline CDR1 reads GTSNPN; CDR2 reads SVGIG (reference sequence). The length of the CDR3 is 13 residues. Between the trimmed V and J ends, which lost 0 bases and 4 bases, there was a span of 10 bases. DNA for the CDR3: TGTGCCTGGAGTGTCTTTGGGGGTTACGAGCAGTACTTC. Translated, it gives CAWSVFGGYEQYF.

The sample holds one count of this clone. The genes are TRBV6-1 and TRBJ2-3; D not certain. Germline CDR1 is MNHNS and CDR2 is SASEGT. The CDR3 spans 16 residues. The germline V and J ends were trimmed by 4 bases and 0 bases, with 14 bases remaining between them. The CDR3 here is CASSVDPDRSTDTQYF. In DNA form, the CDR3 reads TGTGCCAGCAGTGTCGACCCGGACCGTAGCACAGATACGCAGTATTTT.

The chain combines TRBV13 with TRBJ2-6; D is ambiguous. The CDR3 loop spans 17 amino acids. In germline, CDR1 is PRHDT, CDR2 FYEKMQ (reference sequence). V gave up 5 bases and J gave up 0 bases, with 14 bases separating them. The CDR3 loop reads CASSRGVLSSGANVLTF. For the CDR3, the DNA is TGTGCCAGCAGCCGTGGGGTCCTGAGCTCTGGGGCCAACGTCCTGACTTTC.

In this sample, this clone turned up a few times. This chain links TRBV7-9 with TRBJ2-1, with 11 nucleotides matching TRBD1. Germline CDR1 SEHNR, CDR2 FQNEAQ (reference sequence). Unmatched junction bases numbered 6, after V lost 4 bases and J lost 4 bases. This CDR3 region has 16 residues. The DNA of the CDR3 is TGTGCCAGCAGCTCCAGGACAGGGGGCTGGTACAATGAGCAGTTCTTC. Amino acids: CASSSRTGGWYNEQFF.

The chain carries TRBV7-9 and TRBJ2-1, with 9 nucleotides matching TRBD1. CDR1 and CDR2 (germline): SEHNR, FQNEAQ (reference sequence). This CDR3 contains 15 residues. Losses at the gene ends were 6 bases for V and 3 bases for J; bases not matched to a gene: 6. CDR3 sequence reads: CASRLGQGLYNEQFF. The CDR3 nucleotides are TGTGCCAGCAGGCTGGGACAGGGCCTCTACAATGAGCAGTTCTTC.